This T cell receptor (beta chain) appears in the sequencing data of a study of cytomegalovirus exposure and HLA in healthy donors. General study points: Associated with cytomegalovirus, according to the listing, were about 160 TCR beta chains. A subsequent analysis found that TCR clusters from the first cohort also tended to co-occur in the 90 to 150 validation repertoires, with about 94% of cluster scores above 0.

Only in-frame clones appear in the TCRdb table, and some are missing; sequencing was by immunoSEQ multiplex PCR. This sample has 150,000 to 200,000 clones, with about 83% found just once. The donors formed part of the approximately 120-subject validation cohort, distinct from the roughly 670-subject first cohort. A note on this clone: The antigen is not known.

The germline V gene has CDR1 SGHTS and CDR2 YDEGEE. V lost 4 bases, J lost 0 bases, and 10 bases lay in between. The CDR3 loop spans 15 amino acids. The sequenced sample consisted of PBMCs. V is TRBV5-8 and J is TRBJ2-2, with D tentatively TRBD2 (5 bases). The TCR was taken from a young woman in good health and CMV-seronegative. The CDR3 loop is CASSQPGTNTGELFF. The CDR3 region has the DNA TGTGCCAGCAGCCAACCGGGAACGAACACCGGGGAGCTGTTTTTT.